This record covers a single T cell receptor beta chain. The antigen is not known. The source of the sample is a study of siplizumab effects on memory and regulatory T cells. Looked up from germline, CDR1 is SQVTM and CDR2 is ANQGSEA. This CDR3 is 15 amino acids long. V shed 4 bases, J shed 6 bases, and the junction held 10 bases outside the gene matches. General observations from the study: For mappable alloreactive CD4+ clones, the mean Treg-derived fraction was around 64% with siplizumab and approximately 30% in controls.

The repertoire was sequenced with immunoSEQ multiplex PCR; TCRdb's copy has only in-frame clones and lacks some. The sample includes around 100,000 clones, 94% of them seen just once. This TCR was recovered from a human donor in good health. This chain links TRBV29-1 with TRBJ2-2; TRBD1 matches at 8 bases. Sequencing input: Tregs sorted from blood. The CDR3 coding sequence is TGCAGCGTTGGGCCTGGACAGGGTCCCGCCGGGGAGCTGTTTTTT. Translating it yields CSVGPGQGPAGELFF.